The present T cell receptor (beta chain) was sequenced within a study of T cell responses to AZD1222 COVID-19 vaccine. Broader study findings: The reported proportion of spike-specific TCRs targeting unmutated variant regions was nearly half. Two AZD1222 administrations were followed by greater Spike-specific TCR breadth and depth. Possibly, clonal diversity was underestimated; donors were largely white British and included more females.

Only in-frame clones appear in the TCRdb table, and some are missing; sequencing was by immunoSEQ multiplex PCR. The data show roughly 100,000 clones, more than 75% seen once. On this clone itself: No antigen is known for it.

The sample consisted of peripheral blood, taken 28 days after the second AZD1222 dose. This receptor was taken from an adult who received the AZD1222 COVID-19 vaccine.

CDR3 amino acids: CASRPTSLRRADTQYF. The CDR3 nucleotides read TGTGCCAGCAGACCGACTAGCCTGAGGAGGGCAGATACGCAGTATTTT. This chain uses TRBV7-2 with TRBJ2-3; 7 bases are a match to TRBD2. Unmatched junction bases numbered 13, after V lost 6 bases and J lost 4 bases. Per germline, CDR1 SGHTA and CDR2 FQGNSA. The CDR3 extends over 16 amino acids.